These T cell receptor beta chains were read from a single sample in a study of naive and memory T cell subsets. TCRdb analysed the UMI-ligation and nested PCR reads with MiXCR anew, one entry per CDR3 protein. The repertoire holds 150,000 or so distinct CDR3 sequences, about 20% seen once, with around 0.097% in the top ten. Specimen: naive CD4+ T cells from blood. The source is a human donor in good health. Both conserved end residues are part of each CDR3. D genes are given only for firm matches. Clone size is shown for a subset of rows, as once, few, many or a class of expanded clone.

size: few
V: TRBV12-3/TRBV12-4
D: -
J: TRBJ1-6
CDR3: CASSQGGGHSPLHF
DNA: TGTGCCAGCTCCCAAGGGGGAGGACATTCACCCCTCCACTTT

size: -
V: TRBV28
D: -
J: TRBJ2-1
CDR3: CASQQGLSEQFF
DNA: TGTGCCAGCCAACAGGGTTTGAGTGAGCAGTTCTTC

size: many
V: TRBV23-1
D: -
J: TRBJ2-1
CDR3: CASSQRQESYNEQFF
DNA: TGCGCCAGCAGTCAAAGACAGGAGTCCTACAATGAGCAGTTCTTC

size: -
V: TRBV7-8
D: TRBD1
J: TRBJ2-1
CDR3: CASSSPGQGNEQFF
DNA: TGTGCCAGCAGCTCACCGGGACAGGGAAATGAGCAGTTCTTC

size: many
V: TRBV11-2
D: -
J: TRBJ2-1
CDR3: CASSFSPGTYNEQFF
DNA: TGTGCCAGCAGCTTTTCTCCGGGCACCTACAATGAGCAGTTCTTC

size: -
V: TRBV18
D: TRBD2
J: TRBJ2-1
CDR3: CASSPSRGGVRNEQFF
DNA: TGTGCCAGCTCACCATCCCGGGGGGGGGTTCGCAATGAGCAGTTCTTC

size: -
V: TRBV28
D: -
J: TRBJ2-1
CDR3: CASSFTGSYNEQFF
DNA: TGTGCCAGCAGTTTCACCGGATCCTACAATGAGCAGTTCTTC

size: -
V: TRBV29-1
D: TRBD2
J: TRBJ2-3
CDR3: CSPKRAGVADTQYF
DNA: TGCAGCCCGAAAAGGGCGGGAGTAGCAGATACGCAGTATTTT

size: -
V: TRBV20-1
D: TRBD1
J: TRBJ1-5
CDR3: CSATGGTGGNQPQHF
DNA: TGCAGTGCTACAGGAGGGACAGGGGGCAATCAGCCCCAGCATTTT

size: -
V: TRBV28
D: -
J: TRBJ2-7
CDR3: CASSLPSRATEQYF
DNA: TGTGCCAGCAGCCTCCCCAGCCGGGCCACGGAGCAGTACTTC

size: few
V: TRBV20-1
D: TRBD2
J: TRBJ2-3
CDR3: CSAPLAGGADTQYF
DNA: TGCAGTGCTCCCCTAGCGGGAGGGGCAGATACGCAGTATTTT